These 18 T cell receptor beta chains came from one sample sequenced in a study of T-cell memory formation after mild COVID-19 (dated by TCRdb to 2020 to 2022). The library came from 5' RACE. The instrument was an Illumina NovaSeq 6000. The public sequencing data were trimmed at Q25 with fastp and processed into clonotypes with MiXCR by TCRdb, which kept only in-frame beta chains. Rows are unified per CDR3 protein, each entry keeping the most common DNA and genes. This sample has 150,000 to 200,000 distinct CDR3 sequences in its table, and approximately 10% of those were observed once. Of the sample, 3.5% to 4.5% is held by the ten largest clones. Sequenced input: PBMCs or a T cell subset sorted from them (not recorded which). The receptors shown here come from a man between 18 and 29 years old who had mild COVID-19 (a few samples of this study predate the infection). The sample titles of this study are shuffled in the database, so cell type and time point are left out; the donor was told from shared clones.

The table lists this clonotype with many counts. The chain is built from TRBV19 and TRBJ2-1; 7 bases agree with TRBD1. The CDR3 spans 12 residues. J gave up 16 bases and V 5 bases, and 11 bases lay outside the gene matches. Germline loops: CDR1 LNHDA, CDR2 SQIVND (reference sequence). CDR3: CASSLNRGAVFF. CDR3 bases: TGTGCCAGTAGTCTAAACAGGGGCGCCGTCTTCTTC. Full variable domain (outside the CDR3, taken from reference TRBV19 and TRBJ2-1): DGGITQSPKYLFRKEGQNVTLSCEQNLNHDAMYWYRQDPGQGLRLIYYSQIVNDFQKGDIAEGYSVSREKKESFPLTVTSAQKNPTAFYLCASSLNRGAVFFGPGTRLTVL.

This clonotype was observed a few times. V gene TRBV2 combines with J gene TRBJ2-2, with a possible D match to TRBD2 (5 bases). This CDR3 contains 14 residues. In germline, CDR1 is SNHLY, CDR2 FYNNEI. The ends were cut back, 8 bases at V and 1 base at J, with 11 bases in the middle. The CDR3, as DNA: TGTGCCAGCCGGGGATTAGGGAACACCGGGGAGCTGTTTTTT. Protein sequence: CASRGLGNTGELFF.

A few counts support this clonotype. The chain uses TRBV4-1 and TRBJ2-3; D not resolved. This CDR3 comprises 17 residues. Germline CDR1 is MGHRA and CDR2 is YSYEKL. V was shortened by 4 bases and J by 1 base, with 18 bases between the two germline ends. CDR3: CASSPYPSGVGTDTQYF. In DNA form, the CDR3 reads TGCGCCAGCAGCCCATACCCCTCTGGTGTCGGCACAGATACGCAGTATTTT.

The rearrangement links TRBV3-1 to TRBJ1-1; D unclear. Between the trimmed V and J ends, which lost 0 bases and 5 bases, there was a span of 10 bases. Germline-derived CDR1 and CDR2 are LGHDT and YNNKEL (reference sequence). CDR3 length equals 14 residues. CDR3: CASSQDWGGTEAFF. The CDR3, as DNA: TGTGCCAGCAGCCAAGATTGGGGAGGGACTGAAGCTTTCTTT.

This clonotype was observed a handful of times. V gene TRBV5-8 combines with J gene TRBJ1-2; D is perhaps TRBD1 (5 bases). Germline CDR1 is SGHTS and CDR2 is YDEGEE. V was cut by 4 bases and J by 9 bases, with 16 bases left in between. The CDR3 loop spans 13 amino acids. CDR3 sequence (DNA): TGTGCCAGCAGCGTCCGAGTACCGGACAGCTACACCTTC. Amino acids: CASSVRVPDSYTF. The full variable domain, in which reference TRBV5-8 and TRBJ1-2 provide the parts outside the CDR3, is EAGVTQSPTHLIKTRGQQATLRCSPISGHTSVYWYQQALGLGLQFLLWYDEGEERNRGNFPPRFSGRQFPNYSSELNVNALELEDSALYLCASSVRVPDSYTFGSGTRLTVV.

This clonotype came up a few times. The chain is built from TRBV10-3 and TRBJ1-6; the match to TRBD1 covers 8 bases. This CDR3 has 14 residues. From germline, CDR1 is ENHRY and CDR2 SYGVKD. J lost 12 bases, V lost 2 bases, and 6 bases had no gene match. The CDR3 loop is CAISEILTGVPLHF. CDR3 DNA sequence: TGTGCCATCAGTGAGATTCTGACAGGGGTACCCCTCCACTTT.

The sample holds a few counts of this clonotype. The J gene is TRBJ2-5, the V gene TRBV7-9, with D hard to call. CDR1 and CDR2 from the germline V gene are SEHNR and FQNEAQ (reference sequence). V was clipped by 2 bases and J by 2 bases, with 6 bases between them. This CDR3 region has 13 residues. The CDR3 protein is CASSLLPQETQYF. CDR3 in DNA: TGTGCCAGCAGCTTATTGCCGCAAGAGACCCAGTACTTC.

The rearrangement uses TRBV20-1 and TRBJ2-1; D remains unclear. This CDR3 is 15 amino acids long. Trimming removed 0 bases from V and 2 bases from J, with 11 bases in between. Germline V lookup: CDR1 DFQATT, CDR2 SNEGSKA (reference sequence). In DNA form, the CDR3 reads TGCAGTGCTAGAGATGCCCATGCCACCTACAATGAGCAGTTCTTC. Protein: CSARDAHATYNEQFF.

J is TRBJ2-7 and V is TRBV7-2, with no clear D. In germline, CDR1 is SGHTA, CDR2 FQGNSA. The length of the CDR3 is 14 residues. V was shortened by 6 bases and J by 0 bases, with 12 bases between the two germline ends. CDR3 residues: CASSAHSISYEQYV. The DNA for the CDR3 is TGTGCCAGCAGTGCCCACAGCATCTCCTACGAGCAGTACGTC.

This clonotype was picked up a small number of times. V gene TRBV7-3 combines with J gene TRBJ2-3; 9 nucleotides line up with TRBD1. Trimming took 4 bases from V and 2 from J; bases not matched to a gene: 4. The length of the CDR3 is 15 residues. Germline V gene data show CDR1 as SGHTA and CDR2 as FQGTGA. The chain's CDR3 is CASSSGQGYTDTQYF. Written as DNA, the CDR3 is TGTGCCAGCAGCTCGGGACAGGGATACACAGATACGCAGTATTTT.

CDR3 protein: CSVARGNTQYF. Here the CDR3 DNA reads TGCAGCGTTGCCAGGGGTAATACGCAGTATTTT. The rearrangement uses TRBV29-1 and TRBJ2-3; TRBD1 is a possible D gene (6 bases). The V end lost 4 bases, the J end lost 7 bases, and 9 bases lay between the germline ends. Germline values: CDR1 SQVTM, CDR2 ANQGSEA. The CDR3 has 11 residues.

In this sample, this clonotype turned up a few times. The rearrangement uses TRBV7-6 and TRBJ2-3; D unresolved. V was shortened by 3 bases and J by 3 bases, with 10 bases between the two germline ends. From germline, CDR1 is SGHVS and CDR2 FNYEAQ. This CDR3 comprises 14 residues. CDR3 protein: CASSFSPPTDTQYF. The CDR3, as DNA: TGTGCCAGCAGCTTTTCCCCCCCGACAGATACGCAGTATTTT.

The chain joins TRBV7-3 to TRBJ2-7; 9 bases agree with TRBD1. Per germline, CDR1 SGHTA and CDR2 FQGTGA. The CDR3 loop spans 15 amino acids. J lost 6 bases, V lost 5 bases, and 11 bases had no gene match. The chain's CDR3 is CASSTGQGIGPEQYF. CDR3 DNA: TGTGCCAGCAGCACAGGACAGGGGATAGGACCCGAGCAGTACTTC.

This chain uses TRBV5-8 with TRBJ2-3; 10 bases are a match to TRBD2. This CDR3 contains 16 residues. Germline lookup yields CDR1 SGHTS and CDR2 YDEGEE. With 0 bases clipped from V and 0 bases from J, the junction kept 1 base outside the gene matches. The CDR3 DNA reads as TGTGCCAGCAGCTTGGCGACTAGCGGGAGCACAGATACGCAGTATTTT. The encoded protein is CASSLATSGSTDTQYF.

The rearrangement joins TRBV6-1 to TRBJ2-1; 8 bases fit TRBD1. The CDR3 runs 16 residues. Trimming took 5 bases from V and 0 from J; bases not matched to a gene: 6. From germline, CDR1 is MNHNS and CDR2 SASEGT. CDR3 loop: CASSTRTGSSYNEQFF. CDR3 DNA sequence: TGTGCCAGCAGTACCCGGACAGGGAGCTCCTACAATGAGCAGTTCTTC.

The chain combines TRBV7-2 with TRBJ1-3; D not resolved. Germline V gene data show CDR1 as SGHTA and CDR2 as FQGNSA. V was cut by 1 base and J by 0 bases, with 10 bases left in between. The CDR3 spans 16 residues. CDR3 protein: CASSLGPLSSGNTIYF. The CDR3 DNA follows: TGTGCCAGCAGCTTAGGGCCGTTAAGCTCTGGAAACACCATATATTTT.

The chain links TRBV20-1 to TRBJ1-5; D possibly corresponds to TRBD1 (6 bases). Trimming took off 1 base at V and 6 bases at J, with 7 bases between the two ends. CDR1 and CDR2 (germline): DFQATT, SNEGSKA (reference sequence). The CDR3 is 12 amino acids. The CDR3: CSARGGAQPQHF. The CDR3 nucleotides are TGCAGTGCTAGAGGGGGGGCTCAGCCCCAGCATTTT.

The chain combines TRBV29-1 with TRBJ2-3; D is ambiguous. Deletions cut 2 bases from V and 4 bases from J, with 13 bases between. Germline V gene sequence: CDR1 SQVTM, CDR2 ANQGSEA. The CDR3 is 14 residues long. The CDR3 loop reads CSVEQPPPADTQYF. DNA for the CDR3: TGCAGCGTTGAACAGCCCCCCCCCGCAGATACGCAGTATTTT.